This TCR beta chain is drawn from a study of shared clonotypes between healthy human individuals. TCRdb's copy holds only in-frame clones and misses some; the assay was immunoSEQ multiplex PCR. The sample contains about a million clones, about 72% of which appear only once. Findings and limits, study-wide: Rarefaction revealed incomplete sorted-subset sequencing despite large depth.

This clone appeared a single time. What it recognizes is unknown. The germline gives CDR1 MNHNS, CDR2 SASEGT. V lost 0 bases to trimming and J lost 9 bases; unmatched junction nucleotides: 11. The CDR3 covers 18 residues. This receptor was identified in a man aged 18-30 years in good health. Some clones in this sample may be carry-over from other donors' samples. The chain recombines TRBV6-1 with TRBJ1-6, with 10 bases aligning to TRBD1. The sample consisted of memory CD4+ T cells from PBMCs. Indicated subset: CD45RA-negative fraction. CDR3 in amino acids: CASSEAGFGTGDGSPLHF. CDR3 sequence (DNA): TGTGCCAGCAGTGAAGCTGGGTTCGGGACAGGGGATGGTTCACCCCTCCACTTT.